This is a list of T cell receptor beta chains from one sample in a study of blood T cell repertoires in COVID-19. Here immunoSEQ multiplex PCR was the method, and the copy in TCRdb shows in-frame clones only, minus some. The table has roughly 61,000 clones, under 90% seen once. The material sequenced was peripheral blood. The receptors stem from a man aged 35-49 years with active COVID-19. Each CDR3 is given with its conserved first and last residue. The order of the fields is V gene, D gene, J gene, CDR3 DNA, CDR3 protein. D genes are given only for firm matches.

TRBV2,TRBD1,TRBJ2-3,TGTGCCAGCGCCGCCGGGACAGGGGGAACAGATACGCAGTATTTT,CASAAGTGGTDTQYF
TRBV11-2,-,TRBJ1-2,TGTGCCAGCAGCTTAGCAGGTGGCTACACCTTC,CASSLAGGYTF
TRBV19,-,TRBJ1-4,TGTGCCAGTAGTATACAGGACTACGAAAAACTGTTTTTT,CASSIQDYEKLFF
TRBV25-1,TRBD2,TRBJ2-5,TGTGCCAGCAGTGAATGGGTAGCGGGGGGAAGGGTAGGGACCCAGTACTTC,CASSEWVAGGRVGTQYF
TRBV18,-,TRBJ1-5,TGTGCCAGCTCACCAGAGTACAGTTATAGCAATCAGCCCCAGCATTTT,CASSPEYSYSNQPQHF
TRBV7-8,TRBD2,TRBJ2-1,TGTGCCAGCAGCTTACTAGCGGGGACGAACAATGAGCAGTTCTTC,CASSLLAGTNNEQFF
TRBV28,TRBD1,TRBJ2-7,TGTGCCAGCAGCACCCGGGACAGGGGCGGGTACGAGCAGTACTTC,CASSTRDRGGYEQYF
TRBV7-3,-,TRBJ2-3,TGTGCCAGCAGCTTGGGATTAGCCGGGTCTGGGGGGACAGATACGCAGTATTTT,CASSLGLAGSGGTDTQYF
TRBV24-1,TRBD1,TRBJ2-1,TGTGCCACCAGTGCCCCCGAGGGCAGGGGGCCTGTTGAGCAGTTCTTC,CATSAPEGRGPVEQFF
TRBV29-1,TRBD2,TRBJ2-3,TGCAGCGTTCGAGCCGGGACTAGCCAAAATACGCAGTATTTT,CSVRAGTSQNTQYF
TRBV30,-,TRBJ2-1,TGTGCCTGGAGTGATGGGGGGTCCGGCTACAATGAGCAGTTCTTC,CAWSDGGSGYNEQFF
TRBV3-1/TRBV3-2,TRBD1,TRBJ2-7,TGTGCCAGCAGCCGGGGACAGACCTACGAGCAGTACTTC,CASSRGQTYEQYF
TRBV27,-,TRBJ1-6,TGTGCCAGCAGCCTACGGGACATATTGACACCCCTCCACTTT,CASSLRDILTPLHF
TRBV10-2,TRBD2,TRBJ2-3,TGCGCCAGCAGTGGCCCACCCGGACTAGCGGACACAGATACGCAGTATTTT,CASSGPPGLADTDTQYF
TRBV5-1,TRBD2,TRBJ2-3,TGCGCCAGCAGCTCAGGACTAGCGGGCCTCCACACAGATACGCAGTATTTT,CASSSGLAGLHTDTQYF
TRBV29-1,-,TRBJ1-1,TGCAGCGGACTTCGTCCAGACACTGAAGCTTTCTTT,CSGLRPDTEAFF
TRBV5-1,TRBD1,TRBJ2-3,TGCGCCAGCAGCTTGGGACAGGGGGTTTATACGCAGTATTTT,CASSLGQGVYTQYF
TRBV7-9,-,TRBJ1-1,TGTGCCAGCTGCGGGACTGCGAACACTGAAGCTTTCTTT,CASCGTANTEAFF
TRBV6-5,TRBD1,TRBJ1-1,TGTGCCAGCAGCCGGGACAGGGGGTTGAACACTGAAGCTTTCTTT,CASSRDRGLNTEAFF
TRBV6-5,TRBD1,TRBJ2-7,TGTGCCAGCACTCCCCCCCCGACAGGGAACGAGCAGTACTTC,CASTPPPTGNEQYF
TRBV28,-,TRBJ2-7,TGTGCCAGCACCCCCCGGGGAGTTTCCTACTACGAGCAGTACTTC,CASTPRGVSYYEQYF